The 8 T cell receptor beta chains below all came from one sample that was sequenced in a study of T cell changes during pregnancy in multiple sclerosis. TCRdb keeps only in-frame clones here, not all; method: immunoSEQ multiplex PCR. The sample lists 45,000 to 50,000 clones, roughly 92% occurring once. This specimen consisted of CD4+ T cells from peripheral blood mononuclear cells, obtained in the second trimester of pregnancy. Source of these receptors: a female donor in good health, enrolled as a control in a pregnancy study.

The chain carries TRBV5-6 and TRBJ2-1, with D possibly matching TRBD1 (5 bases). Per germline, CDR1 SGHDT and CDR2 YYEEEE. V was trimmed by 0 bases and J by 1 base, leaving 8 bases between them. This CDR3 is 15 amino acids long. The CDR3 nucleotides read TGTGCCAGCAGCTTGGGGGCAGGGTCCTACAATGAGCAGTTCTTC. Protein sequence: CASSLGAGSYNEQFF. Full variable domain (remainder filled in from reference TRBV5-6 and TRBJ2-1): DAGVTQSPTHLIKTRGQQVTLRCSPKSGHDTVSWYQQALGQGPQFIFQYYEEEERQRGNFPDRFSGHQFPNYSSELNVNALLLGDSALYLCASSLGAGSYNEQFFGPGTRLTVL.

This chain links TRBV6-4 with TRBJ1-2; no clear D. V gave up 5 bases and J gave up 5 bases, with 15 bases separating them. This CDR3 region has 14 residues. Germline CDR1 reads MRHNA; CDR2 reads SNTAGT. CDR3 sequence: CASSRELGLYGYTF. The CDR3 coding sequence is TGTGCCAGCAGTCGGGAGCTCGGCCTTTATGGCTACACCTTC.

The V call is TRBV4-3, the J call TRBJ1-2, with a tentative D call TRBD1 (5 bases). The germline V gene has CDR1 LGHNA and CDR2 YSLEER. The V gene lost 1 base and the J gene lost 2 bases, with 14 bases spanning the gap. The CDR3 is 16 amino acids. In DNA, the CDR3 is TGCGCCAGCAGCCAAGTTGGTAGCAGGGTCAACTATGGCTACACCTTC. This translates into CASSQVGSRVNYGYTF.

This clone is a singleton in its sample. V usage is TRBV6-6 and J usage is TRBJ1-5; no clear D gene. The V gene's germline CDR1 is MNHNY and CDR2 SVGAGI (reference sequence). The CDR3 is 15 amino acids. Trimming cost V 6 bases and J 1 base, with 13 bases left between them. CDR3 in DNA: TGTGCCAGCAGACCCGAGCCGGGAAGCAATCAGCCCCAGCATTTT. It specifies CASRPEPGSNQPQHF.

The chain has TRBV5-4 and TRBJ2-7; unclear D gene. The germline V gene has CDR1 SGHNT and CDR2 YYREEE (reference sequence). The V end lost 4 bases, the J end lost 2 bases, and 13 bases lay between the germline ends. The CDR3 runs 14 residues. The CDR3 sequence: CASSPIHRAYEQYF. The CDR3 coding sequence is TGTGCCAGCAGCCCAATCCACAGAGCCTACGAGCAGTACTTC. Drawing the rest from reference TRBV5-4 and TRBJ2-7, the complete variable domain is ETGVTQSPTHLIKTRGQQVTLRCSSQSGHNTVSWYQQALGQGPQFIFQYYREEENGRGNFPPRFSGLQFPNYSSELNVNALELDDSALYLCASSPIHRAYEQYFGPGTRLTVT.

The rearrangement links TRBV7-2 to TRBJ1-4; possibly TRBD1 for D (5 bases). Germline assignment: CDR1 SGHTA and CDR2 FQGNSA. V shed 3 bases and J shed 6 bases, with 11 bases lying between them. This CDR3 is 14 amino acids long. The DNA of the CDR3 is TGTGCCAGCAGCTTCGTGGGGGGGGATGAAAAACTGTTTTTT. This sequence encodes CASSFVGGDEKLFF.

This chain links TRBV30 with TRBJ1-4; TRBD1 matches 9 bases. The CDR3 sequence is 15 residues long. V lost 2 bases, J lost 8 bases, and 9 bases stayed unmatched. Looked up from germline, CDR1 is GTSNPN and CDR2 is SVGIG (reference sequence). The DNA of the CDR3 is TGTGCCTGGAGTCCCCCCCGGGACAGGGAGGAAAAACTGTTTTTT. Translating gives CAWSPPRDREEKLFF.

V and J are TRBV9 and TRBJ2-5; possible D gene TRBD1, 5 bases. Deletions cut 0 bases from V and 4 bases from J, with 10 bases between. The germline V gene encodes CDR1 SGDLS and CDR2 YYNGEE. This CDR3 region has 14 residues. The CDR3 sequence is CASSVEGRVETQYF. The CDR3 nucleotides read TGTGCCAGCAGCGTAGAGGGCAGGGTAGAGACCCAGTACTTC.